This T cell receptor beta chain was identified in a study of T cell repertoires in ileal Crohn's disease. For the study at large: All patients had surgery for stricturing (around 60%) or penetrating (around 39%) disease.

Repertoires were generated with immunoSEQ multiplex PCR, while TCRdb's copy carries only in-frame clones and drops some. The sample lists about 3,000 clones; around 90% were seen once. The time point was: proximal margin of the surgical specimen (macroscopically non-inflamed). This clone was counted only a few times. The CDR3 length is 12 residues. Looked up from germline, CDR1 is MDHEN and CDR2 is SYDVKM. V was shortened by 5 bases and J by 7 bases, with 10 bases between the two germline ends. The clonotype originates from an adult with Crohn's disease. J is TRBJ2-3 and V is TRBV28; D gene ambiguous. Sequencing was done on a sample of ileal tissue. DNA of the CDR3: TGTGCCAGCAGTCCCGACGGTCATACGCAGTATTTT. It is translated as CASSPDGHTQYF. Full variable domain (rest looked up from reference TRBV28 and TRBJ2-3): DVKVTQSSRYLVKRTGEKVFLECVQDMDHENMFWYRQDPGLGLRLIYFSYDVKMKEKGDIPEGYSVSREKKERFSLILESASTNQTSMYLCASSPDGHTQYFGPGTRLTVL.